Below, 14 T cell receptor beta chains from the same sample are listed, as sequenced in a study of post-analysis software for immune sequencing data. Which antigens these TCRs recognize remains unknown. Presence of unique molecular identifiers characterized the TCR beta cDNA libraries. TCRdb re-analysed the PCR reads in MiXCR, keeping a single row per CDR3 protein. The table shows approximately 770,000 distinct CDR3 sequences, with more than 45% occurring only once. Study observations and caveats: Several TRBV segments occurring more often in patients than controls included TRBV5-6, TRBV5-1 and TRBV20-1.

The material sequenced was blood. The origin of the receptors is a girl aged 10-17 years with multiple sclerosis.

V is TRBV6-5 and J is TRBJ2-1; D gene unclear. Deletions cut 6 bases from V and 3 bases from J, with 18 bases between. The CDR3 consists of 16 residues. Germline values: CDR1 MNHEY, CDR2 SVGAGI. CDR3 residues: CASSPSDARDYNEQFF. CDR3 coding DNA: TGTGCCAGCAGCCCGTCCGACGCGCGAGACTACAATGAGCAGTTCTTC.

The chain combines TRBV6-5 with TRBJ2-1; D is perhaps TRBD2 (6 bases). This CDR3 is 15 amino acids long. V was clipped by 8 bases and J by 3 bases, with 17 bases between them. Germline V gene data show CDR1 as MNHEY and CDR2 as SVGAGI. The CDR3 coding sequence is TGTGCCAGCGGTACCCAGCGGGTCGACTACAATGAGCAGTTCTTC. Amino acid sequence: CASGTQRVDYNEQFF.

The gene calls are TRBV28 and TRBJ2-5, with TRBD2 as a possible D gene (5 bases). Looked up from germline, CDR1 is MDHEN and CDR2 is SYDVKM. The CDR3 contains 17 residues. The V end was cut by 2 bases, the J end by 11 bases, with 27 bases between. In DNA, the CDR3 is TGTGCCAGCAGTTTAAGTGGCGGTTTCCGGACCCGTGGGGAGCAGTACTTC. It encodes CASSLSGGFRTRGEQYF. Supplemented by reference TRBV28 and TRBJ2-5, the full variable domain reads DVKVTQSSRYLVKRTGEKVFLECVQDMDHENMFWYRQDPGLGLRLIYFSYDVKMKEKGDIPEGYSVSREKKERFSLILESASTNQTSMYLCASSLSGGFRTRGEQYFGPGTRLLVL.

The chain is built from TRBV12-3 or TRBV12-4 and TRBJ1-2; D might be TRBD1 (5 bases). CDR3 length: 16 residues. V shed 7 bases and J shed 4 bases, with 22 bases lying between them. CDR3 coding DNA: TGTGCCAGCACCGCCAGTGGGGGGTCGACTCGCTATGGCTACACCTTC. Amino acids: CASTASGGSTRYGYTF.

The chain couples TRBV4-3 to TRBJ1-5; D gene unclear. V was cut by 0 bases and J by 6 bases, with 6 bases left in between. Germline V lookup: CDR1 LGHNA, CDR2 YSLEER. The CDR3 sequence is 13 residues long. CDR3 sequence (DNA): TGCGCCAGCAGCCAAGATCAGGCTCAGCCCCAGCATTTT. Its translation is CASSQDQAQPQHF.

The CDR3: CASSLRSGAGYEQYF. For the CDR3, the DNA is TGTGCCAGCAGCCTCCGAAGCGGAGCGGGGTACGAGCAGTACTTC. The chain links TRBV13 to TRBJ2-7; 7 bases are shared with TRBD2. This CDR3 comprises 15 residues. Germline V gene data show CDR1 as PRHDT and CDR2 as FYEKMQ (reference sequence). Trimming at V came to 5 bases and at J to 4 bases, leaving 11 bases not matched to a gene.

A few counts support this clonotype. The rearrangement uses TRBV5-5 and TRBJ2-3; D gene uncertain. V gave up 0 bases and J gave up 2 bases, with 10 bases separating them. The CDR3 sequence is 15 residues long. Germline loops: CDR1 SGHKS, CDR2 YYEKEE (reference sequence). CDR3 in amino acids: CASSLGASITDTQYF. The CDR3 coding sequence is TGTGCCAGCAGCTTGGGGGCTTCGATCACAGATACGCAGTATTTT.

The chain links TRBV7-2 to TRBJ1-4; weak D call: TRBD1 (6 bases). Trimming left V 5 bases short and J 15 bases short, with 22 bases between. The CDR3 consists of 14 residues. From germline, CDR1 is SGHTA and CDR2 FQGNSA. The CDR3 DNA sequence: TGTGCCAGCAGCGTAGAAAGTTCGGCAGGGGCCTTGTTTTTT. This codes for CASSVESSAGALFF.

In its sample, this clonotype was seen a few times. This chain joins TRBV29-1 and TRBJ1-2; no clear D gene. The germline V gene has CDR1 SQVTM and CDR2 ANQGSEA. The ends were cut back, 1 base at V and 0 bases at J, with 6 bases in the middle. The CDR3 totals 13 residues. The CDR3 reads CSVEVVANYGYTF. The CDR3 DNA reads TGCAGCGTTGAAGTGGTAGCTAACTATGGCTACACCTTC.

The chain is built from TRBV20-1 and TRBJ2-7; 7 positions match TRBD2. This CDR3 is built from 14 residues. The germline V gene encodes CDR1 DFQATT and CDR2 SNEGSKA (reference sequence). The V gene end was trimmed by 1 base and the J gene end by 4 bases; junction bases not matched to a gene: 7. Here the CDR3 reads CSARGRLAEYEQYF. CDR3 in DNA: TGCAGTGCTAGAGGGAGACTAGCAGAGTACGAGCAGTACTTC.

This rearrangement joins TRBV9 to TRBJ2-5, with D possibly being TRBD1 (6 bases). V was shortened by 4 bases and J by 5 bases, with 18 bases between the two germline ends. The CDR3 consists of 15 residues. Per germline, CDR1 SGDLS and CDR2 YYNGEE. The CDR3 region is CASSPGQGMGETQYF. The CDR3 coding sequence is TGTGCCAGCAGCCCAGGGCAGGGGATGGGCGAGACCCAGTACTTC.

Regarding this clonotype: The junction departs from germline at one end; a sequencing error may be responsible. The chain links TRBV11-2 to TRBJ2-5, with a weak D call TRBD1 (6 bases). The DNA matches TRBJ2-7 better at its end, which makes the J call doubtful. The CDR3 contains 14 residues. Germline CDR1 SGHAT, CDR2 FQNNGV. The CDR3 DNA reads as TGTACCAGCAGACCTGCTGGCCCCAGGGGCGAGCAGTACTTC. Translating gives CTSRPAGPRGEQYF.

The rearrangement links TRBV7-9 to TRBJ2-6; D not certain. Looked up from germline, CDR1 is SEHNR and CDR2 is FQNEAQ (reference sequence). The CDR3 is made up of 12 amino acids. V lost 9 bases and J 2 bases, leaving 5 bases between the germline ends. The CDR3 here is CASFAGANVLTF. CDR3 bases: TGTGCCAGTTTCGCTGGGGCCAACGTCCTGACTTTC.

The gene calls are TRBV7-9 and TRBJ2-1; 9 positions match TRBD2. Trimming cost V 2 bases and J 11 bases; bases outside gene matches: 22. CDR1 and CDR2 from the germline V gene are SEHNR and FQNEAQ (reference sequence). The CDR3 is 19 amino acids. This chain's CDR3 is CASSLIPAASGILGTKQFF. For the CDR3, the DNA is TGTGCCAGCAGCTTAATCCCCGCGGCTAGCGGGATATTAGGGACTAAGCAGTTCTTC.